This section outlines one TCR beta chain sequence together with its context. As originally analysed: Estimates of nucleated cell counts were drawn from the amplification of reference gene primers. Data came from immunoSEQ multiplex PCR; TCRdb stores just in-frame clones and leaves some out. The DNA was the basis for D and trimming; V, J and clone size are from that table. The repertoire has some 150,000 clones, 84% of them found once; the top ten carry approximately 45%. This sample is part of a study of blood T cell repertoires in COVID-19. Study details: Donors in the United States, Italy and Spain gave samples during acute or convalescent COVID-19. The cDNA or gDNA used as material had been derived from T cells, B-cell-depleted T cells, or PBMCs.

Trimming stripped 3 bases from V and 11 bases from J, with 13 bases between. The germline V gene encodes CDR1 DFQATT and CDR2 SNEGSKA (reference sequence). This CDR3 region has 12 residues. The sequence was collected from a human donor in a cohort sampled during active COVID-19. The chain employs TRBV20-1 and TRBJ1-4, with D possibly being TRBD1 (5 bases). Sequencing input: peripheral blood. In DNA, the CDR3 is TGCAGTGCTAGTTCGGAGCGGGGCAAACTGTTTTTT. Translated: CSASSERGKLFF.